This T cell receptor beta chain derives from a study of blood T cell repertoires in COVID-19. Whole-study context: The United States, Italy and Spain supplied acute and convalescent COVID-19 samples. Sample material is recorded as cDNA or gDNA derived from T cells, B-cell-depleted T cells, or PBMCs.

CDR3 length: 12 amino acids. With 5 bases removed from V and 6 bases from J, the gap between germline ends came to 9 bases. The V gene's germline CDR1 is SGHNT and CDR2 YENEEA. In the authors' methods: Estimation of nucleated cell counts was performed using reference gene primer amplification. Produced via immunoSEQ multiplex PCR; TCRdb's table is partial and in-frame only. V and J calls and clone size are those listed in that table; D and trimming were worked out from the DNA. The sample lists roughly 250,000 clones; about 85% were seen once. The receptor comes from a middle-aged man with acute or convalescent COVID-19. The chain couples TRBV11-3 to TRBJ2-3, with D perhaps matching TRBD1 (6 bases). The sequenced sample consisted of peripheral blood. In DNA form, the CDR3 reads TGTGCCAGCAGCCTGGACAGCGATACGCAGTATTTT. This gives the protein CASSLDSDTQYF.